A single sample gave rise to the 20 T cell receptor beta chains below, sequenced in a study of graft-versus-host responses after intestinal transplantation. Tissue processing of the graft released intraepithelial and lamina propria lymphocytes from it. Using immunoSEQ multiplex PCR, the repertoire was profiled, and TCRdb retains in-frame clones only, with some absent. The sample carries under 20,000 clones, roughly 74% recorded once. Sequencing was performed on ileum tissue, taken 14 days after transplant. The source is a human patient who received an intestinal transplant, so some T cells may come from the graft donor.

This clone was recorded only once. The rearrangement uses TRBV11-3 and TRBJ2-3; 11 positions agree with TRBD2. CDR3 size: 15 residues. J lost 4 bases, V lost 4 bases, and 4 bases had no gene match. Per germline, CDR1 SGHNT and CDR2 YENEEA. CDR3 loop: CASSSGLAGSDTQYF. As DNA, the CDR3 is TGTGCCAGCAGCTCCGGACTAGCGGGCTCAGATACGCAGTATTTT.

The chain recombines TRBV9 with TRBJ1-3; D ambiguous. The CDR3 is made up of 16 amino acids. CDR1 and CDR2 from the germline V gene are SGDLS and YYNGEE. Trimming left V 0 bases short and J 0 bases short, with 10 bases between. CDR3 sequence reads: CASSVDHSISGNTIYF. The CDR3 nucleotides read TGTGCCAGCAGCGTAGACCACTCTATCTCTGGAAACACCATATATTTT.

This sequence joins TRBV30 and TRBJ2-1; D is perhaps TRBD1 or TRBD2 (7 bases each). V was cut by 0 bases and J by 8 bases, with 14 bases left in between. Germline CDR1 and CDR2: GTSNPN and SVGIG (reference sequence). There are 14 residues in the CDR3. The CDR3 reads CAWSVGLGQDEQFF. The CDR3 DNA reads TGTGCCTGGAGTGTCGGACTAGGACAGGATGAGCAGTTCTTC.

In its sample, this clone was seen a few times. The CDR3 loop reads CASSSTAAMNTEAFF. CDR3 DNA sequence: TGTGCCAGCAGTTCCACCGCGGCCATGAACACTGAAGCTTTCTTT. V is TRBV27 and J is TRBJ1-1; the D is unclear. V was clipped by 4 bases and J by 0 bases, with 12 bases between them. CDR3 length: 15 residues. Looked up from germline, CDR1 is MNHEY and CDR2 is SMNVEV (reference sequence).

The V gene is TRBV6-5, the J gene TRBJ2-1; 10 nucleotides align to TRBD2. J gave up 10 bases and V 3 bases, and 9 bases lay outside the gene matches. The germline gives CDR1 MNHEY, CDR2 SVGAGI. The CDR3 loop spans 15 amino acids. Here the CDR3 reads CASSYPASGSREQFF. The CDR3 region has the DNA TGTGCCAGCAGTTATCCGGCTAGCGGGAGTAGGGAGCAGTTCTTC.

In this sample, this clone turned up once. V usage is TRBV9 and J usage is TRBJ2-1, with TRBD1 identical over 7 bases. The CDR3 is made up of 16 amino acids. Germline CDR1 and CDR2: SGDLS and YYNGEE. V dropped 0 bases and J dropped 9; count of bases not matched to a gene: 12. This chain's CDR3 is CASSVVGTALEGEQFF. CDR3 bases: TGTGCCAGCAGCGTAGTCGGGACAGCCTTAGAAGGTGAGCAGTTCTTC.

Note on this clone: This sample also contains other DNA sequences that code for the same CDR3. This sequence joins TRBV6-5 and TRBJ2-7; 10 positions agree with TRBD1. The CDR3 length is 15 residues. Trimming removed 2 bases from V and 1 base from J; junction bases left unmatched: 2. In germline, CDR1 is MNHEY, CDR2 SVGAGI. CDR3 sequence reads: CASSYPGQGSYEQYF. The CDR3 nucleotides read TGTGCCAGCAGTTACCCGGGACAGGGGTCCTACGAGCAGTACTTC.

The rearrangement links TRBV6-5 to TRBJ2-1; 7 bases fit TRBD2. The CDR3 consists of 16 residues. In germline, CDR1 is MNHEY, CDR2 SVGAGI. V was clipped by 1 base and J by 4 bases; unmatched bases: 7. CDR3 sequence: CASSYWASGSYNEQFF. For the CDR3, the DNA is TGTGCCAGCAGTTACTGGGCTAGCGGTTCATACAATGAGCAGTTCTTC.

The V and J genes are TRBV4-1 and TRBJ2-3; 9 nucleotides line up with TRBD1. V lost 3 bases and J lost 5; bases outside the gene matches: 3. The CDR3 length is 14 residues. The germline V gene encodes CDR1 MGHRA and CDR2 YSYEKL. The CDR3 sequence is CASSQGQGVDTQYF. CDR3 in DNA: TGCGCCAGCAGCCAGGGACAGGGAGTAGATACGCAGTATTTT.

This clone was recorded a few times. V usage is TRBV9 and J usage is TRBJ1-5, with 8 bases that match TRBD1. V trimming: 4 bases; J trimming: 5 bases; junction bases outside the gene matches: 11. There are 16 residues in the CDR3. Germline V CDR1 and CDR2: SGDLS, YYNGEE. The CDR3 DNA follows: TGTGCCAGCAGCTTCCGTCGGACAGGGAGGTATCAGCCCCAGCATTTT. It translates to CASSFRRTGRYQPQHF.

This rearrangement joins TRBV5-1 to TRBJ2-3; D is perhaps TRBD1 (5 bases). V was shortened by 3 bases and J by 2 bases, with 13 bases between the two germline ends. CDR1 is SGHRS, CDR2 YFSETQ, per germline. This CDR3 has 15 residues. CDR3 bases: TGCGCCAGCAGCTCCCAAGACAGAGTCACAGATACGCAGTATTTT. Protein sequence: CASSSQDRVTDTQYF.

The CDR3: CASSYAVAGELGEQYF. CDR3 nucleotide sequence: TGTGCCAGCAGTTACGCAGTAGCGGGAGAGCTAGGCGAGCAGTACTTC. The chain couples TRBV6-5 to TRBJ2-7; 9 bases agree with TRBD2. CDR1 is MNHEY and CDR2 is SVGAGI in the germline V gene. The CDR3 runs 16 residues. Trimming at V came to 2 bases and at J to 6 bases, leaving 11 bases not matched to a gene.

V gene TRBV7-9 combines with J gene TRBJ2-3; a possible D gene is TRBD2 (6 bases). Germline V lookup: CDR1 SEHNR, CDR2 FQNEAQ (reference sequence). The V end lost 3 bases, the J end lost 3 bases, and 13 bases lay between the germline ends. The CDR3 has 15 residues. The CDR3 nucleotides read TGTGCCAGCAGCTTTGGTAGGGGAGGAACAGATACGCAGTATTTT. Translation: CASSFGRGGTDTQYF.

This clone was seen only a few times. The chain joins TRBV30 to TRBJ1-3, with TRBD1 identical over 8 bases. The CDR3 has 13 residues. Looked up from germline, CDR1 is GTSNPN and CDR2 is SVGIG (reference sequence). V shed 7 bases, J shed 2 bases, and the junction held 4 bases outside the gene matches. CDR3 sequence: CASKTGAGNTIYF. The DNA of the CDR3 is TGTGCCTCCAAGACAGGGGCTGGAAACACCATATATTTT.

This clone was counted a few times. The chain combines TRBV19 with TRBJ1-3; D remains ambiguous. The V gene's germline CDR1 is LNHDA and CDR2 SQIVND (reference sequence). V was trimmed by 5 bases and J by 4 bases, leaving 12 bases between them. This CDR3 region has 14 residues. The CDR3 loop is CASSHRESGNTIYF. The DNA for the CDR3 is TGTGCCAGTAGTCACCGGGAGTCCGGAAACACCATATATTTT.

The V gene is TRBV7-2, the J gene TRBJ2-5, with D tentatively TRBD1 (5 bases). The CDR3 covers 14 residues. The germline V and J ends were trimmed by 4 bases and 3 bases, with 12 bases remaining between them. CDR1 SGHTA and CDR2 FQGNSA come from the germline V gene. The CDR3 sequence is CASSSVNRKETQYF. For the CDR3, the DNA is TGTGCCAGCAGCTCCGTGAACAGGAAAGAGACCCAGTACTTC.

This sequence joins TRBV2 and TRBJ1-5; tentative D call: TRBD1 (5 bases). The ends were cut back, 2 bases at V and 3 bases at J, with 17 bases in the middle. The CDR3 sequence is 17 residues long. Per the germline V gene, CDR1 is SNHLY and CDR2 is FYNNEI. CDR3 sequence: CASSELRGGADNQPQHF. CDR3 in DNA: TGTGCCAGCAGTGAATTAAGGGGAGGGGCGGACAATCAGCCCCAGCATTTT.

This rearrangement joins TRBV28 to TRBJ2-5, with D perhaps being TRBD1 or TRBD2 (5 bases each). Germline values: CDR1 MDHEN, CDR2 SYDVKM. V was trimmed by 4 bases and J by 9 bases, leaving 15 bases between them. The length of the CDR3 is 13 residues. The CDR3 DNA sequence: TGTGCCAGCAGTTATGGGACCCTCCCCGCCCAGTACTTC. Its protein product is CASSYGTLPAQYF.

The V gene is TRBV30, the J gene TRBJ1-1; D possibly corresponds to TRBD1 (5 bases). CDR1 is GTSNPN and CDR2 is SVGIG in the germline V gene (reference sequence). This CDR3 is built from 11 residues. The V gene lost 8 bases and the J gene lost 4 bases, with 11 bases spanning the gap. For the CDR3, the DNA is TGTGCCCTGGGGGAGGCCACTGAAGCTTTCTTT. This sequence encodes CALGEATEAFF.

This chain joins TRBV5-1 and TRBJ2-7; 12 bases fit TRBD2. V trimming: 3 bases; J trimming: 2 bases; junction bases outside the gene matches: 0. The V gene's germline CDR1 is SGHRS and CDR2 YFSETQ. The CDR3 is 14 residues long. The CDR3 region is CASSWTSGAYEQYF. CDR3 bases: TGCGCCAGCAGCTGGACTAGCGGGGCCTACGAGCAGTACTTC.